This T cell receptor beta chain was profiled in a study of T cells in localized non-small cell lung cancer. Overall study results and limits: Of the tissues analyzed, uninvolved adjacent lung showed maximal T cell clonality, greater than tumor. In adjacent lung appeared a median 57 of the top 100 tumor clones. Overall survival was longer when the density of T cells in the blood was higher. Heterogeneity stays possible, as sequencing covered only one tumor region.

Per the germline V gene, CDR1 is MNHNS and CDR2 is SASEGT. The CDR3 has 14 residues. V was trimmed by 11 bases and J by 1 base, leaving 17 bases between them. Sequenced by immunoSEQ multiplex PCR; TCRdb stores in-frame clones only, minus some. This sample has 72,000 or so clones, with 85% to 90% found just once. With respect to this clone: What it recognizes is unknown.

This TCR came from a male donor older than 55 with stage III squamous cell lung carcinoma. The sequencing here drew on peripheral blood, taken before any cancer treatment. The rearrangement joins TRBV6-1 to TRBJ1-1; no reliable D call. Here the CDR3 reads CAAPGEAWNTEAFF. As DNA, the CDR3 is TGTGCCGCTCCCGGGGAGGCCTGGAACACTGAAGCTTTCTTT.